This T cell receptor (beta chain) is drawn from a study of vaccination effects on CD4 cells after COVID-19. On the study more broadly: Samples from a couple of convalescent patients were given 16 days and one week before vaccination. The study's findings and limits: Newly vaccine-induced clones made up most of the convalescents' post-vaccine spike-reactive clones.

CDR3 size: 13 residues. Deletions cut 7 bases from V and 8 bases from J, with 14 bases between. As regards this clone: Its antigen is undetermined.

TCRdb keeps only in-frame clones here, not all; method: immunoSEQ multiplex PCR. This table has about 24,000 clones, around 69% appearing once. Before sequencing took place, the ViraFEST assay used viral peptide pools to expand antigen-specific CD4+ T cells. It was after more than 8 days of culture that CD4+ T cells were isolated. The person acquired a PCR-confirmed SARS-CoV-2 infection between March and December 2020. Researchers reported culturing over 1.5 million PBMC in each well, adding 10 IU/ml IL-2 and roughly 10 ug/ml peptides. V is TRBV12-3 or TRBV12-4 and J is TRBJ1-4; D gene ambiguous. The receptor was derived from a human donor who had a prior SARS-CoV-2 infection. The starting material was CD4+ T cells from PBMCs cultured with SARS-CoV-2 spike peptides, obtained before COVID-19 vaccination. CDR3 amino acids: CASTEQAQEKLFF. In nucleotides, the CDR3 is TGTGCCAGCACGGAGCAGGCGCAGGAAAAACTGTTTTTT.